The 25 T cell receptor beta chains in this list originate from one sample, sequenced in a study of cytotoxic CD8 clonotypes in ibrutinib-treated CLL. Sequencing used immunoSEQ multiplex PCR; TCRdb keeps in-frame clones, though not all of them. This sample has about 160,000 clones, with 70% to 90% found just once. The material was PBMCs, obtained at disease progression, from a patient treated with ibrutinib. The receptors were sampled from a human donor with chronic lymphocytic leukemia.

The chain carries TRBV28 and TRBJ2-1; D perhaps matches TRBD2 (5 bases). This CDR3 has 13 amino acids. CDR1 and CDR2 from the germline V gene are MDHEN and SYDVKM. Trimming cost V 6 bases and J 15 bases, with 21 bases left between them. The CDR3 spells CASSDTGNSPLFF. For the CDR3, the DNA is TGTGCCAGCAGCGACACCGGGAACAGCCCACTGTTCTTC. The full variable domain, completed using reference TRBV28 and TRBJ2-1, is DVKVTQSSRYLVKRTGEKVFLECVQDMDHENMFWYRQDPGLGLRLIYFSYDVKMKEKGDIPEGYSVSREKKERFSLILESASTNQTSMYLCASSDTGNSPLFFGPGTRLTVL.

This rearrangement joins TRBV11-3 to TRBJ1-4; no firm D call. The V end was cut by 5 bases, the J end by 8 bases, with 12 bases between. Germline V gene data show CDR1 as SGHNT and CDR2 as YENEEA. The CDR3 is 13 residues long. CDR3 DNA: TGTGCCAGCAGCCCTAGGATGAAGGAAAAACTGTTTTTT. Translating gives CASSPRMKEKLFF.

The V and J genes are TRBV6-1 and TRBJ1-1, with D unresolved. The CDR3 runs to 12 residues. Trimming removed 3 bases from V and 8 bases from J, with 10 bases in between. Germline values: CDR1 MNHNS, CDR2 SASEGT. In nucleotides, the CDR3 is TGTGCCAGCAGTGATTCCCGAGGGGAAGCTTTCTTT. Translated: CASSDSRGEAFF.

The rearrangement uses TRBV6-5 and TRBJ1-2, with 7 positions matching TRBD1. The CDR3 is 14 residues long. The germline gives CDR1 MNHEY, CDR2 SVGAGI. Losses at the gene ends were 5 bases for V and 1 base for J; bases not matched to a gene: 4. DNA for the CDR3: TGTGCCAGCAGTACGGGACAGTATAACTATGGCTACACCTTC. The encoded protein is CASSTGQYNYGYTF.

The chain employs TRBV2 and TRBJ2-5; 8 bases agree with TRBD2. Germline V gene sequence: CDR1 SNHLY, CDR2 FYNNEI. V lost 3 bases to trimming and J lost 5 bases; unmatched junction nucleotides: 5. This CDR3 is built from 14 residues. CDR3 protein: CASSDSGRAETQYF. For the CDR3, the DNA is TGTGCCAGCAGTGACAGCGGGAGAGCGGAGACCCAGTACTTC. Drawing the rest from reference TRBV2 and TRBJ2-5, the complete variable domain is EPEVTQTPSHQVTQMGQEVILRCVPISNHLYFYWYRQILGQKVEFLVSFYNNEISEKSEIFDDQFSVERPDGSNFTLKIRSTKLEDSAMYFCASSDSGRAETQYFGPGTRLLVL.

The chain combines TRBV28 with TRBJ2-7, with TRBD2 matching 8 bases. V shed 6 bases, J shed 2 bases, and the junction held 3 bases outside the gene matches. The V gene's germline CDR1 is MDHEN and CDR2 SYDVKM. CDR3 length: 13 residues. The CDR3 spells CASSRGGAYEQYF. As DNA, the CDR3 is TGTGCCAGCAGCCGGGGGGGGGCCTACGAGCAGTACTTC. Supplemented by reference TRBV28 and TRBJ2-7, the full variable domain reads DVKVTQSSRYLVKRTGEKVFLECVQDMDHENMFWYRQDPGLGLRLIYFSYDVKMKEKGDIPEGYSVSREKKERFSLILESASTNQTSMYLCASSRGGAYEQYFGPGTRLTVT.

In DNA form, the CDR3 reads TGTGCCAGCAGCTTAGCGGGACAGCGTCTGAACATTCAGTACTTC. It specifies CASSLAGQRLNIQYF. V is TRBV7-9 and J is TRBJ2-4, with 7 bases that match TRBD1. Germline V gives CDR1 SEHNR, CDR2 FQNEAQ (reference sequence). The CDR3 loop spans 15 amino acids. V shed 0 bases and J 7 bases; nucleotides not matched to a gene: 6. The full variable domain, rest sourced from reference TRBV7-9 and TRBJ2-4, is DTGVSQNPRHKITKRGQNVTFRCDPISEHNRLYWYRQTLGQGPEFLTYFQNEAQLEKSRLLSDRFSAERPKGSFSTLEIQRTEQGDSAMYLCASSLAGQRLNIQYFGAGTRLSVL.

V is TRBV7-2 and J is TRBJ1-5, with D possibly being TRBD1 (5 bases). CDR3 length: 18 amino acids. CDR1 is SGHTA and CDR2 is FQGNSA in the germline V gene. V dropped 2 bases and J dropped 0 bases, with 17 bases sitting between them. The CDR3 DNA reads as TGTGCCAGCAGCTTAAAGGGCTCTATTGGGACTAGCAATCAGCCCCAGCATTTT. Its translation: CASSLKGSIGTSNQPQHF. The full variable domain, in which reference TRBV7-2 and TRBJ1-5 provide the parts outside the CDR3, is GAGVSQSPSNKVTEKGKDVELRCDPISGHTALYWYRQSLGQGLEFLIYFQGNSAPDKSGLPSDRFSAERTGGSVSTLTIQRTQQEDSAVYLCASSLKGSIGTSNQPQHFGDGTRLSIL.

V usage is TRBV5-4 and J usage is TRBJ2-3; D not certain. CDR3 length: 10 residues. Per germline, CDR1 SGHNT and CDR2 YYREEE (reference sequence). V was shortened by 4 bases and J by 11 bases, with 8 bases between the two germline ends. Here the CDR3 reads CASSKHEQYF. In DNA form, the CDR3 reads TGTGCCAGCAGCAAACATGAGCAGTATTTT.

This chain connects TRBV13 to TRBJ2-7; the D gene is possibly TRBD1 (6 bases). CDR1 PRHDT and CDR2 FYEKMQ come from the germline V gene (reference sequence). V was trimmed by 3 bases and J by 3 bases, leaving 15 bases between them. The CDR3 is 15 amino acids. The CDR3 here is CASSFKSTGRYEQYF. DNA for the CDR3: TGTGCCAGCAGCTTTAAGTCAACAGGGCGCTACGAGCAGTACTTC.

In its sample, this clone was seen once. The CDR3 loop is CASSDLSRDQETQYF. CDR3 in DNA: TGTGCCAGCAGTGACCTTTCCAGGGACCAAGAGACCCAGTACTTC. The V and J genes are TRBV6-1 and TRBJ2-5, with TRBD1 as a possible D gene (5 bases). Germline V lookup: CDR1 MNHNS, CDR2 SASEGT. Trimming removed 3 bases from V and 0 bases from J, with 11 bases in between. The CDR3 extends over 15 amino acids.

V is TRBV7-3 and J is TRBJ1-2; 10 nucleotides match TRBD1. The CDR3 has 15 amino acids. The V and J ends lost 4 bases and 5 bases, in that order; junction bases with no gene match: 7. Germline CDR1 is SGHTA and CDR2 is FQGTGA. CDR3 sequence (DNA): TGTGCCAGCAGCTCAGGGACAGGGGATGGATATGGCTACACCTTC. It is translated as CASSSGTGDGYGYTF.

This chain uses TRBV5-1 with TRBJ2-5, with TRBD1 matching 8 bases. The CDR3 contains 15 residues. Trimming took 0 bases from V and 1 from J; bases not matched to a gene: 2. Germline-derived CDR1 and CDR2 are SGHRS and YFSETQ. CDR3: CASSLGDRSQETQYF. CDR3 in DNA: TGCGCCAGCAGCTTGGGGGACAGGAGCCAAGAGACCCAGTACTTC.

CDR3 protein: CASSTTGRLQETQYF. DNA of the CDR3: TGTGCCAGTAGTACCACCGGGAGGTTACAAGAGACCCAGTACTTC. The chain couples TRBV19 to TRBJ2-5; 7 positions match TRBD2. Germline trimming cut 4 bases from V and 2 bases from J; bases unmatched to any gene: 7. Germline values: CDR1 LNHDA, CDR2 SQIVND (reference sequence). This CDR3 has 15 amino acids.

The chain links TRBV25-1 to TRBJ2-2, with 8 bases aligning to TRBD1. The CDR3 runs 16 residues. Germline CDR1 and CDR2: MGHDK and SYGVNS. Trimming took 3 bases from V and 1 from J; bases not matched to a gene: 4. CDR3 residues: CASSEAGTGNTGELFF. In DNA form, the CDR3 reads TGTGCCAGCAGTGAGGCAGGGACAGGGAACACCGGGGAGCTGTTTTTT.

The chain combines TRBV5-1 with TRBJ2-1; TRBD2 agrees at 11 bases. Germline V gene sequence: CDR1 SGHRS, CDR2 YFSETQ. This CDR3 has 15 residues. V was clipped by 6 bases and J by 8 bases; unmatched bases: 10. CDR3 DNA sequence: TGCGCCAGCACCGGGGTAGCGGGAGGGAGTCATGAGCAGTTCTTC. Translating it yields CASTGVAGGSHEQFF.

The rearrangement links TRBV11-2 to TRBJ2-7, with 11 positions matching TRBD2. Unmatched junction bases numbered 6, after V lost 6 bases and J lost 2 bases. The CDR3 sequence is 15 residues long. Germline CDR1 SGHAT, CDR2 FQNNGV. The CDR3 DNA is TGTGCCAGCAGTGTGACTAGCGGGGAAACCTACGAGCAGTACTTC. Its protein product is CASSVTSGETYEQYF.

The V and J genes are TRBV19 and TRBJ2-1; 8 bases line up with TRBD1. Germline V CDR1 and CDR2: LNHDA, SQIVND (reference sequence). The J segment lost 3 bases and the V segment lost 9 bases, leaving 13 bases of the junction unmatched. This CDR3 is 16 amino acids long. The CDR3 bases are TGTGCCAGCGAAACCTCAGGGACAGGACACTACAATGAGCAGTTCTTC. Its translation: CASETSGTGHYNEQFF.

The chain has TRBV7-3 and TRBJ2-7; D is ambiguous. The CDR3 runs to 14 residues. V was shortened by 0 bases and J by 6 bases, with 12 bases between the two germline ends. Germline lookup yields CDR1 SGHTA and CDR2 FQGTGA. The CDR3 DNA is TGTGCCAGCAGCTTAACTGGGCCGAATGTCGAGCAGTACTTC. This gives the protein CASSLTGPNVEQYF.

The chain uses TRBV4-2 and TRBJ2-3, with a tentative D call TRBD1 (5 bases). Germline CDR1 reads LGHNA; CDR2 reads YNFKEQ. CDR3 length equals 15 residues. The V gene lost 4 bases and the J gene lost 7 bases, with 18 bases spanning the gap. The CDR3, as DNA: TGTGCCAGCAGCCTCCCGGACAACCCACCAAATACGCAGTATTTT. Protein sequence: CASSLPDNPPNTQYF.

The chain has TRBV30 and TRBJ2-3, with D possibly being TRBD1 or TRBD2 (5 bases each). Looked up from germline, CDR1 is GTSNPN and CDR2 is SVGIG (reference sequence). This CDR3 is 14 amino acids long. V was clipped by 2 bases and J by 2 bases, with 11 bases between them. CDR3 DNA: TGTGCCTGGAGTAGGTCGGGACCCACAGATACGCAGTATTTT. Residues: CAWSRSGPTDTQYF.

V usage is TRBV19 and J usage is TRBJ2-3, with 9 positions matching TRBD2. Germline V CDR1 and CDR2: LNHDA, SQIVND (reference sequence). The CDR3 extends over 15 amino acids. V shed 3 bases, J shed 4 bases, and the junction held 5 bases outside the gene matches. In DNA, the CDR3 is TGTGCCAGTAGTATTAGCGGGAGTTACGCAGATACGCAGTATTTT. Protein: CASSISGSYADTQYF. Supplemented by reference TRBV19 and TRBJ2-3, the full variable domain reads DGGITQSPKYLFRKEGQNVTLSCEQNLNHDAMYWYRQDPGQGLRLIYYSQIVNDFQKGDIAEGYSVSREKKESFPLTVTSAQKNPTAFYLCASSISGSYADTQYFGPGTRLTVL.

V and J are TRBV6-1 and TRBJ1-2, with 7 nucleotides matching TRBD1. This CDR3 has 16 residues. V lost 3 bases, J lost 2 bases, and 9 bases stayed unmatched. Germline V gives CDR1 MNHNS, CDR2 SASEGT. CDR3 loop: CASSERGRTQNYGYTF. The CDR3 nucleotides are TGTGCCAGCAGTGAGAGGGGGCGCACTCAAAACTATGGCTACACCTTC.

This chain connects TRBV5-1 to TRBJ1-3; 9 bases align to TRBD1. Germline V gene sequence: CDR1 SGHRS, CDR2 YFSETQ. Losses at the gene ends were 1 base for V and 2 bases for J; bases not matched to a gene: 7. This CDR3 has 17 residues. CDR3 DNA sequence: TGCGCCAGCAGCTTGTCGGGGACAGGGCTCCCTGGAAACACCATATATTTT. Translation: CASSLSGTGLPGNTIYF.

The chain couples TRBV5-1 to TRBJ1-1; perhaps TRBD1 as D (5 bases). This CDR3 contains 14 residues. V was pared by 2 bases and J by 1 base, with 9 bases between. The V gene's germline CDR1 is SGHRS and CDR2 YFSETQ. As DNA, the CDR3 is TGCGCCAGCAGCTTCAGGGAAGGGAACACTGAAGCTTTCTTT. It translates to CASSFREGNTEAFF.